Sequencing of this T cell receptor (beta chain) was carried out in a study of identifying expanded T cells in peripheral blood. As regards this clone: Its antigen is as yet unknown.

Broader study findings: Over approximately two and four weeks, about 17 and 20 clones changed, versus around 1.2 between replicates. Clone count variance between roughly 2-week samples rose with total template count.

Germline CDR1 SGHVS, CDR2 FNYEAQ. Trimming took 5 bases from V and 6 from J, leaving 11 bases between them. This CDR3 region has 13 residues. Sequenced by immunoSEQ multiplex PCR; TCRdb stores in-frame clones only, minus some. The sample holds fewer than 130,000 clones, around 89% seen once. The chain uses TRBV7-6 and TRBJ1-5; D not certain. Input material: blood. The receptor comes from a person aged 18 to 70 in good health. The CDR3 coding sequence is TGTGCCAGCAGCCTCACCGGGGTTCAGCCCCAGCATTTT. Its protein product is CASSLTGVQPQHF.